Presented here are 3 T cell receptor beta chains from one specimen sequenced in a study of identical twins. TCRdb itself ran the 5' RACE reads through MiXCR, one entry per CDR3 protein. Among 200,000 to 300,000 distinct CDR3 sequences, around 7% were seen once, and the ten largest hold 3.5% to 4%. The sample also formed part of further work on yellow fever vaccine responses in identical twins.

The specimen sequenced was memory (CD45RO+) T cells sorted from blood. These receptors came from a woman younger than 30 in good health.

V gene TRBV5-4 combines with J gene TRBJ1-2, with D perhaps matching TRBD1 (6 bases). The CDR3 is made up of 14 amino acids. CDR1 is SGHNT, CDR2 YYREEE, per germline (reference sequence). V was shortened by 1 base and J by 8 bases, with 15 bases between the two germline ends. CDR3 DNA sequence: TGTGCCAGCAGCTTGAATGGCGGGGGCGAGGGCTACACCTTC. As protein: CASSLNGGGEGYTF. The full variable domain, in which reference TRBV5-4 and TRBJ1-2 provide the parts outside the CDR3, is ETGVTQSPTHLIKTRGQQVTLRCSSQSGHNTVSWYQQALGQGPQFIFQYYREEENGRGNFPPRFSGLQFPNYSSELNVNALELDDSALYLCASSLNGGGEGYTFGSGTRLTVV.

This clonotype came up a few times. This chain uses TRBV11-1 with TRBJ2-1; 9 bases align to TRBD2. Germline V gene data show CDR1 as SGHAT and CDR2 as FQDESV (reference sequence). CDR3 length: 18 amino acids. Trimming cost V 5 bases and J 5 bases; bases outside gene matches: 16. The CDR3 reads CASSPRGPAGGLHNEQFF. The CDR3 DNA follows: TGTGCCAGCAGCCCTAGGGGGCCTGCGGGAGGGCTACACAATGAGCAGTTCTTC. Full variable domain (remainder filled in from reference TRBV11-1 and TRBJ2-1): EAEVAQSPRYKITEKSQAVAFWCDPISGHATLYWYRQILGQGPELLVQFQDESVVDDSQLPKDRFSAERLKGVDSTLKIQPAELGDSAMYLCASSPRGPAGGLHNEQFFGPGTRLTVL.

V usage is TRBV7-9 and J usage is TRBJ1-5; D gene ambiguous. V gave up 1 base and J gave up 2 bases, with 9 bases separating them. The CDR3 is 15 amino acids. Germline V gene sequence: CDR1 SEHNR, CDR2 FQNEAQ (reference sequence). This CDR3 reads CASSLGSERNQPQHF. The CDR3, as DNA: TGTGCCAGCAGCTTAGGGTCGGAACGCAATCAGCCCCAGCATTTT.